This T cell receptor (beta chain) originates from a study of blood T cell repertoires in COVID-19. Some clones are missing from TCRdb's copy, which holds only in-frame ones; the method was immunoSEQ multiplex PCR. The sample has about 200,000 clones, roughly 84% seen once; the top ten hold approximately 3%. V was trimmed by 4 bases and J by 0 bases, leaving 6 bases between them. From germline, CDR1 is SNHLY and CDR2 FYNNEI. CDR3 length: 13 amino acids. Sample: PBMCs or T cells enriched from blood (not recorded which). This chain joins TRBV2 and TRBJ1-1; the D is unclear. The origin of this receptor is a woman aged 25-40 years who had been exposed to COVID-19. The CDR3 nucleotides read TGTGCCAGCAGTGCCCCTATGAACACTGAAGCTTTCTTT. Its translation is CASSAPMNTEAFF.